The 3 T cell receptor beta chains reported below all come from one sample, sequenced in a study of CD8 T cells in Susac syndrome. Random hexamers were used to reverse transcribe an amount of about 0.5 to 1 ug RNA. In TCRdb, the immunoSEQ multiplex PCR reads were re-called with MiXCR into one record per CDR3 protein. The sample consists of some 120,000 distinct CDR3 sequences, more than 85% of them appearing once. Input material: CD8+ T cells from PBMCs. These TCRs come from a human donor with multiple sclerosis.

The J gene is TRBJ2-5, the V gene TRBV6-5; TRBD2 aligns across 12 bases. CDR1 is MNHEY, CDR2 SVGAGI, per germline. The junction had 3 bases not matched to a gene; V was cut back by 5 bases and J by 2 bases. The length of the CDR3 is 15 residues. In DNA, the CDR3 is TGTGCCAGCAGTCTAGCGGGGGGGCTGCAAGAGACCCAGTACTTC. This codes for CASSLAGGLQETQYF.

J is TRBJ1-1 and V is TRBV27; D is undetermined. This CDR3 spans 14 amino acids. Germline CDR1 MNHEY, CDR2 SMNVEV (reference sequence). Trimming pared 4 bases from V and 5 bases from J, leaving 14 bases between. CDR3: CASSSSGVWTEAFF. The CDR3 coding sequence is TGTGCCAGCAGTTCCTCTGGGGTGTGGACTGAAGCTTTCTTT.

The chain uses TRBV15 and TRBJ2-1; 7 nucleotides line up with TRBD2. The trim removed 3 bases at V and 2 bases at J, leaving 4 bases unmatched. The CDR3 runs 15 residues. The germline CDR1 and CDR2 sequences are LNHNV and YYDKDF (reference sequence). CDR3 amino acids: CATSSRLAPYNEQFF. CDR3 DNA: TGTGCCACCAGCAGCCGACTAGCCCCCTACAATGAGCAGTTCTTC.